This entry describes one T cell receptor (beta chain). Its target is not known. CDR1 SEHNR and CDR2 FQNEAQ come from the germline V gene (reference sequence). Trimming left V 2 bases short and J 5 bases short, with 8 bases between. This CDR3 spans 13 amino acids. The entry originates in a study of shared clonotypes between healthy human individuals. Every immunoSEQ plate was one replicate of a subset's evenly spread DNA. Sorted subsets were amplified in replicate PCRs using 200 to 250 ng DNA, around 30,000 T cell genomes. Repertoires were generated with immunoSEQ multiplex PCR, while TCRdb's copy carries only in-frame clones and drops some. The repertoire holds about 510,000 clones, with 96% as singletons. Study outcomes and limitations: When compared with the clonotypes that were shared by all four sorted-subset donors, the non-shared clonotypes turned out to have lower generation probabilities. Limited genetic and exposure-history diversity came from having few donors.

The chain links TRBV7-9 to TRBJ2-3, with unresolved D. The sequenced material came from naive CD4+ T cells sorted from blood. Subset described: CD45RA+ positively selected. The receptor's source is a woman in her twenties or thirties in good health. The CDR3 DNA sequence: TGTGCCAGCAGCTTACTTCTGGTAGATACGCAGTATTTT. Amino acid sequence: CASSLLLVDTQYF.